The entry that follows covers one TCR beta chain sequence. Its target is not known. Data came from immunoSEQ multiplex PCR; TCRdb stores just in-frame clones and leaves some out. The sample consists of about 100,000 clones, more than 85% of them appearing once. The CDR3 length is 17 residues. Trimming left V 4 bases short and J 0 bases short, with 18 bases between. The germline gives CDR1 SGHVS, CDR2 FQNEAQ. This specimen belongs to a study of siplizumab effects on memory and regulatory T cells. General study results and limits: Alloreactive CD4+ clones that could be mapped were on average around 62% Treg-derived with siplizumab, against about 28% in controls. Siplizumab significantly decreased alloreactive sequences from unstimulated CD4+ memory cells.

This receptor was obtained from a human donor in good health. This chain joins TRBV7-8 and TRBJ2-5, with a possible D match to TRBD1 (5 bases). The sample comprised CD4+ T cells sorted from blood. The CDR3 bases are TGTGCCAGCAGCTCCACCTATCTGGGGCTTAACCAAGAGACCCAGTACTTC. It is translated as CASSSTYLGLNQETQYF.